This TCR beta chain was recorded in a study of cytomegalovirus exposure and HLA in healthy donors. Use of 60 Vbeta and 13 Jbeta primers characterized the PCR. Sequencing used immunoSEQ multiplex PCR; TCRdb keeps in-frame clones, though not all of them. The table shows about 120,000 clones, with approximately 78% occurring only once. The CDR3 covers 12 residues. Germline V gene lookup returns CDR1 SGHRS and CDR2 YFSETQ. V was pared by 4 bases and J by 10 bases, with 12 bases between. The chain has TRBV5-1 and TRBJ2-1; weak D call: TRBD2 (5 bases). The sample was PBMCs. The sequence was collected from a man aged 25-45 years in good health and CMV-seropositive. The CDR3 region is CASSPEGGEQFF. The CDR3, as DNA: TGCGCCAGCAGCCCCGAGGGCGGGGAGCAGTTCTTC.